These T cell receptor beta chains were read from a single sample in a study of sequential checkpoint blockade in melanoma. Some clones are missing from TCRdb's copy, which holds only in-frame ones; the method was immunoSEQ multiplex PCR. This sample has roughly 3,500 clones, with 20% to 25% found just once. Source: tumor tissue (inferred from file names), taken from a patient given nivolumab and ipilimumab in sequence. The receptors stem from a human donor with melanoma. Each CDR3 is given with its conserved first and last residue. The D gene is left open where the match is weak. For some rows the clone size is stated as once, few or many, or as a class when expanded; others skip it.

j_call: TRBJ2-5; cdr3_length: 16; v_call: TRBV11-3; clone_size: many; d_call: NA; cdr3_nt: TGTGCCAGCAGCTTGAATGCGTTAGGCGGTCAAGAGACCCAGTACTTC; cdr3_aa: CASSLNALGGQETQYF
j_call: TRBJ2-5; cdr3_length: 16; v_call: TRBV5-1; clone_size: few; d_call: TRBD2; cdr3_nt: TGCGCCAGCAGCTTAGTACTAGCGAGCGGTCAAGAGACCCAGTACTTC; cdr3_aa: CASSLVLASGQETQYF
j_call: TRBJ2-2; cdr3_length: 15; v_call: TRBV11-3; clone_size: medium-sized; d_call: NA; cdr3_nt: TGTGCCAGCAGTCTGGGGAACCCGAACACCGGGGAGCTGTTTTTT; cdr3_aa: CASSLGNPNTGELFF
j_call: TRBJ1-5; cdr3_length: 18; v_call: TRBV6-8; clone_size: few; d_call: NA; cdr3_nt: TGTGCCAGCAGACCGGGACGACAAGGGGTATACCCCACCCAGCCCCAGCATTTT; cdr3_aa: CASRPGRQGVYPTQPQHF
j_call: TRBJ2-2; cdr3_length: 20; v_call: TRBV15; clone_size: NA; d_call: TRBD2; cdr3_nt: TGTGCCACCAGCAGACCCAGCGGGAGGGCCGGTGTCCGCCTTCCCGGGGAGCTGTTTTTT; cdr3_aa: CATSRPSGRAGVRLPGELFF
j_call: TRBJ2-5; cdr3_length: 14; v_call: TRBV5-1; clone_size: once; d_call: TRBD1; cdr3_nt: TGCGCCAGCAGCTCGTACAGGGGTCAAGAGACCCAGTACTTC; cdr3_aa: CASSSYRGQETQYF
j_call: TRBJ2-1; cdr3_length: 18; v_call: TRBV28; clone_size: NA; d_call: TRBD2; cdr3_nt: TGTGCCAGCAGTCCAACGGAGGGCGGGCTAGCGGGAGGGAATGAGCAGTTCTTC; cdr3_aa: CASSPTEGGLAGGNEQFF
j_call: TRBJ2-7; cdr3_length: 12; v_call: TRBV6-8; clone_size: few; d_call: NA; cdr3_nt: TGTGCCAGCAGTGCGATACCCTACGAGCAGTACTTC; cdr3_aa: CASSAIPYEQYF
j_call: TRBJ1-5; cdr3_length: 14; v_call: TRBV6-8; clone_size: few; d_call: NA; cdr3_nt: TGTGCCAGCAGTATCGAATATAGCAATCAGCCCCAGCATTTT; cdr3_aa: CASSIEYSNQPQHF
j_call: TRBJ2-7; cdr3_length: 15; v_call: TRBV9; clone_size: NA; d_call: TRBD1; cdr3_nt: TGTGCCAGCAGCGCCGGACAGGGGGCCAGGGGCGAGCAGTACTTC; cdr3_aa: CASSAGQGARGEQYF
j_call: TRBJ2-3; cdr3_length: 13; v_call: TRBV28; clone_size: few; d_call: NA; cdr3_nt: TGTGCCAGCACCCCCGCAGGCACAGATACGCAGTATTTT; cdr3_aa: CASTPAGTDTQYF
j_call: TRBJ1-3; cdr3_length: 15; v_call: TRBV11-3; clone_size: many; d_call: NA; cdr3_nt: TGTGCCAGCAGCTTAGTTTCCTCCTCTGGAAACACCATATATTTT; cdr3_aa: CASSLVSSSGNTIYF
j_call: TRBJ2-2; cdr3_length: 13; v_call: TRBV28; clone_size: few; d_call: NA; cdr3_nt: TGTGCCAGCAGCTGGACTGCCCCCGGGGAGCTGTTTTTT; cdr3_aa: CASSWTAPGELFF
j_call: TRBJ1-6; cdr3_length: 14; v_call: TRBV6-8; clone_size: NA; d_call: NA; cdr3_nt: TGTGCCAGCAAGTTCGGGGGGTATAATTCACCCCTCCACTTT; cdr3_aa: CASKFGGYNSPLHF
j_call: TRBJ2-7; cdr3_length: 17; v_call: TRBV9; clone_size: few; d_call: TRBD1; cdr3_nt: TGTGCCAGCAGCCAGGGAAGTGGTCAGGGGGCAGACTACGAGCAGTACTTC; cdr3_aa: CASSQGSGQGADYEQYF
j_call: TRBJ2-3; cdr3_length: 15; v_call: TRBV6-8; clone_size: NA; d_call: TRBD2; cdr3_nt: TGTGCCAGCAGTTACACGGGAGGGCCCACAGATACGCAGTATTTT; cdr3_aa: CASSYTGGPTDTQYF
j_call: TRBJ2-5; cdr3_length: 13; v_call: TRBV18; clone_size: NA; d_call: NA; cdr3_nt: TGTGCCAGCTCACCGGGGGAGCAAGAGACCCAGTACTTC; cdr3_aa: CASSPGEQETQYF
j_call: TRBJ2-1; cdr3_length: 14; v_call: TRBV6-8; clone_size: few; d_call: TRBD2; cdr3_nt: TGTGCCAGCAGTTACTCAGCGGGACTCAATGAGCAGTTCTTC; cdr3_aa: CASSYSAGLNEQFF
j_call: TRBJ1-1; cdr3_length: 13; v_call: TRBV4-1; clone_size: few; d_call: NA; cdr3_nt: TGCGCCAGCAGCCAAGGGCACCTTCCTGAAGCTTTCTTT; cdr3_aa: CASSQGHLPEAFF
j_call: TRBJ1-2; cdr3_length: 15; v_call: TRBV6-8; clone_size: large; d_call: NA; cdr3_nt: TGTGCCAGCAGTCAACAGGGAGAAGCTAACTATGGCTACACCTTC; cdr3_aa: CASSQQGEANYGYTF
j_call: TRBJ1-3; cdr3_length: 16; v_call: TRBV11-3; clone_size: medium-sized; d_call: TRBD1; cdr3_nt: TGTGCCAGCAGCTTGAGGACAGGCCAGGCTGGAAACACCATATATTTT; cdr3_aa: CASSLRTGQAGNTIYF
j_call: TRBJ2-5; cdr3_length: 12; v_call: TRBV18; clone_size: NA; d_call: NA; cdr3_nt: TGTGCCAGCCGGGACTGGAAAGAGACCCAGTACTTC; cdr3_aa: CASRDWKETQYF
j_call: TRBJ2-1; cdr3_length: 13; v_call: TRBV9; clone_size: NA; d_call: NA; cdr3_nt: TGTGCCAGCAGGGAGGGTTCCAACAATGAGCAGTTCTTC; cdr3_aa: CASREGSNNEQFF
j_call: TRBJ2-7; cdr3_length: 15; v_call: TRBV6-8; clone_size: NA; d_call: TRBD2; cdr3_nt: TGTGCCAGCAGTTCGACTAGCGGGAGGACCTACGAGCAGTACTTC; cdr3_aa: CASSSTSGRTYEQYF
j_call: TRBJ2-2; cdr3_length: 14; v_call: TRBV9; clone_size: NA; d_call: NA; cdr3_nt: TGTGCCAGCAACCCAGCATCGAACACCGGGGAGCTGTTTTTT; cdr3_aa: CASNPASNTGELFF
j_call: TRBJ2-3; cdr3_length: 16; v_call: TRBV4-1; clone_size: few; d_call: NA; cdr3_nt: TGCGCCAGCAGCCAAGACAGGACAGCGACGGAAGATACGCAGTATTTT; cdr3_aa: CASSQDRTATEDTQYF